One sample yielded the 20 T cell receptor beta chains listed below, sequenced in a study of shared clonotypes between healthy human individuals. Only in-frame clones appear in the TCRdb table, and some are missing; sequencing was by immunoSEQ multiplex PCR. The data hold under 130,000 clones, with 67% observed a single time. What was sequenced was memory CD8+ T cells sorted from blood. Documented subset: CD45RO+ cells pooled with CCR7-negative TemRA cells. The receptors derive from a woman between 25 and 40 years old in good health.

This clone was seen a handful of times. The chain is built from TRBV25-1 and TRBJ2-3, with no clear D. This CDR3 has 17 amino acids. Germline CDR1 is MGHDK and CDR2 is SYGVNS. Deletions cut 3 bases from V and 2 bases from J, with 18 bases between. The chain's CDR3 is CASSEFFTTRPTDTQYF. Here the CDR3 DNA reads TGTGCCAGCAGTGAGTTTTTCACGACACGCCCCACAGATACGCAGTATTTT.

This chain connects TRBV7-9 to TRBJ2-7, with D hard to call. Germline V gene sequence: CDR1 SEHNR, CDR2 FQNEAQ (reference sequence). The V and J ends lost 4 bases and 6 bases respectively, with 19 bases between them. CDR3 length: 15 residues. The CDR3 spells CASSSLWRPKGEQYF. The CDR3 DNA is TGTGCCAGCAGCTCGCTCTGGCGGCCCAAGGGCGAGCAGTACTTC.

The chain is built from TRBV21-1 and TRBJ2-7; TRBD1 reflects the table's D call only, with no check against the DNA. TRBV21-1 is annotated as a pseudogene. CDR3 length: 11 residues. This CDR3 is CASLQKDEQYF. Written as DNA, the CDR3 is TGTGCCAGCCTACAGAAGGACGAGCAGTACTTC.

CDR3 sequence reads: CASSPTSGTADTQYF. For the CDR3, the DNA is TGTGCCAGCAGCCCGACTAGCGGGACCGCAGATACGCAGTATTTT. This sequence joins TRBV7-6 and TRBJ2-3, with 11 bases fitting TRBD2. The CDR3 has 15 residues. V gave up 5 bases and J gave up 4 bases; unmatched junction bases: 5. CDR1 and CDR2 (germline): SGHVS, FNYEAQ.

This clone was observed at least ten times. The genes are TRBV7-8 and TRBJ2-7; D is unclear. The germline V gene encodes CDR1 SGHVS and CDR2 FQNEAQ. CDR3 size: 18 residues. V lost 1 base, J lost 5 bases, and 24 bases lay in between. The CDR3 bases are TGTGCCAGCAGCTTAGAAACTGGGTGGGAAACGCGAAGCCACGAGCAGTACTTC. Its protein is CASSLETGWETRSHEQYF. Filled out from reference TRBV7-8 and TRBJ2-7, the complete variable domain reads GAGVSQSPRYKVAKRGQDVALRCDPISGHVSLFWYQQALGQGPEFLTYFQNEAQLDKSGLPSDRFFAERPEGSVSTLKIQRTQQEDSAVYLCASSLETGWETRSHEQYFGPGTRLTVT.

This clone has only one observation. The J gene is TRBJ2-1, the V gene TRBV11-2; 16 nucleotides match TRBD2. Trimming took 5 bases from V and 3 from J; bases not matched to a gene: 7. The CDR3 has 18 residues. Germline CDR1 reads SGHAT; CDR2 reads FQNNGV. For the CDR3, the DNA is TGTGCCAGCAGCCTGCTCGGGACTAGCGGGAGGGACTACAATGAGCAGTTCTTC. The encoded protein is CASSLLGTSGRDYNEQFF.

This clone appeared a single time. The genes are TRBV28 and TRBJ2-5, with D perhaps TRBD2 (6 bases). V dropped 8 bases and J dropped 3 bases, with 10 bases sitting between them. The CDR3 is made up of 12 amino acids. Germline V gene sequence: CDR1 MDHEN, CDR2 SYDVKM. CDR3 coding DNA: TGTGCCAGCTCTAGCGCCGAAGAGACCCAGTACTTC. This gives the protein CASSSAEETQYF.

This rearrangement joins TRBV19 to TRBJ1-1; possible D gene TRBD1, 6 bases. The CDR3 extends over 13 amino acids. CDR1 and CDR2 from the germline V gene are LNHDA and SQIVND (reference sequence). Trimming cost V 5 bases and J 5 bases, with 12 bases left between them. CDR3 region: CASSVKQGTEAFF. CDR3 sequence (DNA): TGTGCCAGTAGTGTAAAACAGGGAACTGAAGCTTTCTTT.

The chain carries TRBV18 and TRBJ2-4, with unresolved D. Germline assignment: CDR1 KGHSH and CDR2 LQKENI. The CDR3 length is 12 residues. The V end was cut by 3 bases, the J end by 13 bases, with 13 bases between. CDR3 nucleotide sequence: TGTGCCAGCTCACCGAACTGGGGTGCCCAGTACTTC. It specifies CASSPNWGAQYF.

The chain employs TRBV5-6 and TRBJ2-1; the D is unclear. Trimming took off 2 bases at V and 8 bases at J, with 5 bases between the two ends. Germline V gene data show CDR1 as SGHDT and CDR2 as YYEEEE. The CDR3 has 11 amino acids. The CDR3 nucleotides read TGTGCCAGCAGCTTAGCATATGAGCAGTTCTTC. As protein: CASSLAYEQFF.

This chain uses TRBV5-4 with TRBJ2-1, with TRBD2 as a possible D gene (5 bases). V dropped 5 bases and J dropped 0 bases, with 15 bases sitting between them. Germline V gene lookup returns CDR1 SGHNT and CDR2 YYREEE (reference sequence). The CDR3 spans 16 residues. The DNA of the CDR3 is TGTGCCAGCAGGCCGTGGTGGGAGAGCTCCTACAATGAGCAGTTCTTC. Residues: CASRPWWESSYNEQFF.

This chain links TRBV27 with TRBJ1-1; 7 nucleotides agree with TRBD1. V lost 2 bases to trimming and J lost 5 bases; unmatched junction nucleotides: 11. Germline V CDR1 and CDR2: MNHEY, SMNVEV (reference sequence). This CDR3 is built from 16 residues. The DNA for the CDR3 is TGTGCCAGCAGTTTAATCAGGGGGGATGGAGTGACTGAAGCTTTCTTT. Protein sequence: CASSLIRGDGVTEAFF.

Here the CDR3 DNA reads TGTGCCAGCAGCTCGACTATTTTCAATGAGCAGTTCTTC. This gives the protein CASSSTIFNEQFF. The chain joins TRBV11-3 to TRBJ2-1, with a tentative D call TRBD2 (5 bases). The length of the CDR3 is 13 residues. Trimming left V 4 bases short and J 6 bases short, with 10 bases between. In germline, CDR1 is SGHNT, CDR2 YENEEA.

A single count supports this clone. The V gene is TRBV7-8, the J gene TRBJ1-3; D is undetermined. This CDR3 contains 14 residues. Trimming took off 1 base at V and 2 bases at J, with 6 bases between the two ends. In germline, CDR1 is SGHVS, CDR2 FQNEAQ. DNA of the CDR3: TGTGCCAGCAGCTTAGGGATTGCTGGAAACACCATATATTTT. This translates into CASSLGIAGNTIYF.

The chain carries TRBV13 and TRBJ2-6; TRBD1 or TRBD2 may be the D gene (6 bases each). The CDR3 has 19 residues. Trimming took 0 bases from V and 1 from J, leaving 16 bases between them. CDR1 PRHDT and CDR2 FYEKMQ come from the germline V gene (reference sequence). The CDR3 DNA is TGTGCCAGCAGCTTAGGCCGGAGGGGGGCCCGATCTGGGGCCAACGTCCTGACTTTC. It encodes CASSLGRRGARSGANVLTF.

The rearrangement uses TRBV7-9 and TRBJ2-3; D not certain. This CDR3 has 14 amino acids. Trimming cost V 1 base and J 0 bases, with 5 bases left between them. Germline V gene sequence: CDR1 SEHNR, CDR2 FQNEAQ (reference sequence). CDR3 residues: CASSLVDSTDTQYF. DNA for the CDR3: TGTGCCAGCAGCTTAGTGGACAGCACAGATACGCAGTATTTT.

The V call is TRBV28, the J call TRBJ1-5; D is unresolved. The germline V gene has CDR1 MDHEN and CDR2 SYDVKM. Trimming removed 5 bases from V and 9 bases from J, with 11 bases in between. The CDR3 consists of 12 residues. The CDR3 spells CASSPGVGPQHF. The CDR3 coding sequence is TGTGCCAGCAGTCCTGGCGTGGGGCCCCAGCATTTT.

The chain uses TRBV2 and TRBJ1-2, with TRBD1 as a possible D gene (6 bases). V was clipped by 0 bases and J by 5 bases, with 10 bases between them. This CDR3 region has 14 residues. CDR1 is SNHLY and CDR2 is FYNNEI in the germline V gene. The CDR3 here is CASSEAGTRYGYTF. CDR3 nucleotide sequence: TGTGCCAGCAGTGAAGCCGGGACAAGATATGGCTACACCTTC.

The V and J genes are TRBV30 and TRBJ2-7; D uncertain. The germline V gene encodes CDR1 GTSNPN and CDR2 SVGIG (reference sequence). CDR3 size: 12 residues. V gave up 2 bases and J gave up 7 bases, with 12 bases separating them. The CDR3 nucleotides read TGTGCCTGGAGTCCTTCCGCGGCAGAGCAGTACTTC. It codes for CAWSPSAAEQYF.

Written as DNA, the CDR3 is TGTGCCAGCAGTCCCGGGACTAGCGGGCCCGAGGAGCAGTTCTTC. It translates to CASSPGTSGPEEQFF. The rearrangement links TRBV6-4 to TRBJ2-1; the match to TRBD2 covers 12 bases. V gave up 5 bases and J gave up 10 bases; unmatched junction bases: 9. CDR3 size: 15 residues. CDR1 MRHNA and CDR2 SNTAGT come from the germline V gene.